Sequencing of this T cell receptor beta chain was carried out in a study of CD8 T cells in Susac syndrome (dated by TCRdb to the late 2010s). Notes on the research overall: Whether CD8+ T cell activation and differentiation in Susac syndrome was antigen driven was tested using repertoire sequencing. Points the paper makes about the study in general: The TCR sequencing and HLA analysis was acknowledged to have included a relatively small number of individuals.

As to this clonotype: It has no known antigen specificity. No clone much larger than this one lies a single base away; base qualities are absent.

The junction carries 11 bases between V and J, which are trimmed by 1 base and 13 bases respectively. CDR1 and CDR2 are drawn from the germline V gene: SGHTA, FQGNSA. The CDR3 measures 13 amino acids from cysteine to phenylalanine. The DNA shown is the 39-base CDR3, in frame from base 1. RNA was extracted with the RNeasy kit and roughly 0.45 to 1 ug was reverse transcribed using random hexamers. The immunoSEQ multiplex PCR assay, covering 54 Vbeta and 13 Jbeta segments, was used to amplify TCR beta CDR3 regions. PCR amplification bias was corrected by using a synthetic template baseline for primer optimization and computational correction. The original methods were these. Only productive sequences were kept, with reads annotated to V, D and J genes according to IMGT and analyzed in immunoSEQ Analyzer. Clonality was calculated as one minus the Shannon entropy normalized by log2 of the number of productive unique sequences. For each patient and control, public and private clones were evaluated within the 100 most prevalent clones. Clones were defined as Susac-specific when absent from the healthy and MS cohorts, from about a thousand published viral clones and from other ImmuneACCESS disease sequences. TCRdb redid the processing of the public reads, applying fastp at Q25 and MiXCR, and retained in-frame beta chains. Rows are combined by CDR3 protein, so each entry shows the most common genes and DNA. V and J calls and clone size were set by TCRdb, not the authors. The sample yields 150,000 to 200,000 distinct CDR3 sequences; about 94% were counted once. Approximately 0.14% of the sample is held by the ten biggest clonotypes.

Peripheral blood CD8+ and CD4+ T cells from healthy donors, Susac syndrome patients and multiple sclerosis patients were profiled using high-throughput TCR beta sequencing. Healthy donors were included as age- and sex-matched controls. Bulk CD8+ and CD4+ T cells were purified by magnetic negative isolation, while CD8+ TEMRA cells were enriched using FACS. Blood was drawn into EDTA tubes, processed within 24 hours, and PBMCs were isolated by density gradient centrifugation. PBMCs intended for TCR sequencing were cryopreserved in liquid nitrogen and were subsequently thawed in a 37 degrees C water bath. The sorted or isolated CD4+, CD8+ and CD8+ TEMRA cells reached a purity of at least 90%.

This receptor was identified in a human donor in good health. The chain is encoded by TRBV7-2 joined to TRBJ1-6; no D gene is confidently identified. The sample comprised CD4+ T cells from PBMCs. The nucleotide sequence is TGTGCCAGCAGCTTAGTGGGCGGTCAGCCCCTCCACTTT. This gives the protein CASSLVGGQPLHF.